This entry lists 26 T cell receptor beta chains sequenced from one sample in a study of shared clonotypes between healthy human individuals. The table came from immunoSEQ multiplex PCR; TCRdb's copy has only in-frame clones and leaves some out. The sample has 600,000 to 750,000 clones, about 90% seen once. The sequencing input was memory CD8+ T cells from PBMCs. Subset: CD45RO+ cells pooled with CCR7-negative TemRA cells. The receptors come from a man between 18 and 29 years old in good health. Some clones in this sample may be carry-over from other donors' samples.

The chain carries TRBV7-2 and TRBJ1-1; the D is unclear. CDR3 size: 13 residues. Trimming stripped 1 base from V and 7 bases from J, with 10 bases between. Germline V lookup: CDR1 SGHTA, CDR2 FQGNSA. The CDR3 loop is CASSLGLGIEAFF. The CDR3 bases are TGTGCCAGCAGCTTAGGGCTCGGTATTGAAGCTTTCTTT.

This chain joins TRBV14 and TRBJ1-2; 8 positions match TRBD1. CDR1 is SGHDN and CDR2 is FVKESK in the germline V gene. The CDR3 totals 15 residues. Trimming at V came to 0 bases and at J to 5 bases, leaving 5 bases not matched to a gene. The CDR3 DNA reads TGTGCCAGCAGCCAAGAGTCAGGGGGCTTATATGGCTACACCTTC. This encodes CASSQESGGLYGYTF.

The table lists this clone with a count of one. This chain joins TRBV29-1 and TRBJ2-2; D gene uncertain. Per germline, CDR1 SQVTM and CDR2 ANQGSEA. V was clipped by 7 bases and J by 8 bases, with 17 bases between them. CDR3 length: 13 residues. Here the CDR3 DNA reads TGCAGCGCCCGCGGAACCTCGACGGGGGAGCTGTTTTTT. It is translated as CSARGTSTGELFF.

The V and J genes are TRBV11-2 and TRBJ2-7; the D is unclear. V gave up 5 bases and J gave up 6 bases, with 14 bases separating them. Germline V gene data show CDR1 as SGHAT and CDR2 as FQNNGV. The CDR3 sequence is 13 residues long. Written as DNA, the CDR3 is TGTGCCAGCAGCCAAAAGGGCCCGATCGAGCAGTACTTC. Translation: CASSQKGPIEQYF. Combining the CDR3 with reference TRBV11-2 and TRBJ2-7 gives the whole variable domain EAGVAQSPRYKIIEKRQSVAFWCNPISGHATLYWYQQILGQGPKLLIQFQNNGVVDDSQLPKDRFSAERLKGVDSTLKIQPAKLEDSAVYLCASSQKGPIEQYFGPGTRLTVT.

The V gene is TRBV12-5, the J gene TRBJ2-5, with D perhaps given as TRBD1 or TRBD2 (6 bases each). The V gene lost 6 bases and the J gene lost 2 bases, with 25 bases spanning the gap. Germline assignment: CDR1 LGHNT and CDR2 FRNRAP. The CDR3 contains 18 residues. CDR3 in amino acids: CASGTGFRAGTQQETQYF. CDR3 in DNA: TGTGCTAGTGGAACAGGGTTTAGGGCGGGAACGCAACAAGAGACCCAGTACTTC.

V and J are TRBV7-9 and TRBJ2-5; 7 nucleotides align to TRBD2. With 10 bases clipped from V and 7 bases from J, the junction kept 9 bases outside the gene matches. Looked up from germline, CDR1 is SEHNR and CDR2 is FQNEAQ (reference sequence). CDR3 size: 12 residues. CDR3 loop: CATERETGTQYF. CDR3 in DNA: TGTGCCACGGAGCGGGAAACGGGGACCCAGTACTTC.

The J gene is TRBJ1-2, the V gene TRBV6-1; D is undetermined. The CDR3 runs to 11 residues. The V end lost 2 bases, the J end lost 9 bases, and 7 bases lay between the germline ends. Germline lookup yields CDR1 MNHNS and CDR2 SASEGT. Written as DNA, the CDR3 is TGTGCCAGCAGTGAATACTTGAGCTACACCTTC. Translation gives CASSEYLSYTF.

V usage is TRBV6-5 and J usage is TRBJ2-3; possibly TRBD2 for D (6 bases). Germline CDR1 and CDR2: MNHEY and SVGAGI. The V end lost 3 bases, the J end lost 5 bases, and 12 bases lay between the germline ends. This CDR3 spans 14 amino acids. DNA of the CDR3: TGTGCCAGCAGTTATGGGGACTTGGGAGATACGCAGTATTTT. Translation gives CASSYGDLGDTQYF.

This chain joins TRBV7-6 and TRBJ2-7; D uncertain. Between the trimmed V and J ends, which lost 0 bases and 0 bases, there was a span of 12 bases. CDR1 is SGHVS, CDR2 FNYEAQ, per germline. There are 16 residues in the CDR3. CDR3 nucleotides: TGTGCCAGCAGCTTAGCGCTGTCCGGCAGCTCCTACGAGCAGTACTTC. This gives the protein CASSLALSGSSYEQYF.

The rearrangement links TRBV7-2 to TRBJ2-5; D is uncertain. The CDR3 has 15 amino acids. CDR1 and CDR2 (germline): SGHTA, FQGNSA. Trimming took off 1 base at V and 6 bases at J, with 15 bases between the two ends. CDR3 nucleotides: TGTGCCAGCAGCTTAGACCACTTTGTTGAAAAGACCCAGTACTTC. This codes for CASSLDHFVEKTQYF. The full variable domain, its missing parts supplied by reference TRBV7-2 and TRBJ2-5, is GAGVSQSPSNKVTEKGKDVELRCDPISGHTALYWYRQSLGQGLEFLIYFQGNSAPDKSGLPSDRFSAERTGGSVSTLTIQRTQQEDSAVYLCASSLDHFVEKTQYFGPGTRLLVL.

J is TRBJ2-5 and V is TRBV4-1; 8 bases agree with TRBD1. V shed 3 bases and J 4 bases; nucleotides not matched to a gene: 13. This CDR3 is built from 17 residues. Germline values: CDR1 MGHRA, CDR2 YSYEKL. The CDR3 coding sequence is TGCGCCAGCAGCCATGTTTTACGTACAGGGGGAACAGAGACCCAGTACTTC. Protein: CASSHVLRTGGTETQYF.

The chain carries TRBV19 and TRBJ1-1, with unresolved D. The CDR3 contains 17 residues. Germline CDR1 LNHDA, CDR2 SQIVND (reference sequence). The ends were cut back, 4 bases at V and 0 bases at J, with 18 bases in the middle. The CDR3 DNA reads as TGTGCCAGTAGTAGAGTGGTTACGGTGAAAATGAACACTGAAGCTTTCTTT. As protein: CASSRVVTVKMNTEAFF.

This chain uses TRBV10-3 with TRBJ2-5; TRBD2 matches 8 bases. The CDR3 is made up of 17 amino acids. V lost 3 bases to trimming and J lost 3 bases; unmatched junction nucleotides: 12. CDR1 is ENHRY, CDR2 SYGVKD, per germline. The CDR3 here is CAISDGVSGSRKETQYF. DNA for the CDR3: TGTGCCATCAGTGACGGTGTGAGCGGGAGTCGGAAAGAGACCCAGTACTTC.

The chain combines TRBV19 with TRBJ2-1; D gene unclear. The CDR3 runs to 13 residues. V was shortened by 3 bases and J by 5 bases, with 8 bases between the two germline ends. From germline, CDR1 is LNHDA and CDR2 SQIVND (reference sequence). In nucleotides, the CDR3 is TGTGCCAGTAGTATTTGGCAGGACAATGAGCAGTTCTTC. Translation: CASSIWQDNEQFF.

Note on this clone: This same CDR3 is encoded by further DNA sequences in the sample. This sequence joins TRBV27 and TRBJ2-7; D possibly uses TRBD1 or TRBD2 (6 bases each). The CDR3 runs 12 residues. Germline V CDR1 and CDR2: MNHEY, SMNVEV (reference sequence). V was trimmed by 5 bases and J by 7 bases, leaving 12 bases between them. The CDR3 DNA is TGTGCCAGCAGTACCGGAGGGGGGGAGCAGTACTTC. Its translation: CASSTGGGEQYF.

The CDR3 protein is CASSLYYLGGNPSYNEQFF. The DNA of the CDR3 is TGTGCCAGCAGTCTATATTATCTAGGCGGGAACCCCTCCTACAATGAGCAGTTCTTC. This rearrangement joins TRBV27 to TRBJ2-1, with D maybe TRBD2 (6 bases). Germline CDR1 reads MNHEY; CDR2 reads SMNVEV (reference sequence). V lost 5 bases and J lost 0, with 23 bases in between. This CDR3 comprises 19 residues.

This sequence joins TRBV19 and TRBJ1-1; D unresolved. Trimming removed 6 bases at V and 0 bases at J, with 8 bases between. Germline CDR1 is LNHDA and CDR2 is SQIVND (reference sequence). CDR3 length: 13 amino acids. The CDR3 here is CASRETLNTEAFF. The CDR3, as DNA: TGTGCCAGTAGGGAGACATTGAACACTGAAGCTTTCTTT.

The chain couples TRBV12-5 to TRBJ2-5; 9 nucleotides align to TRBD1. Per the germline V gene, CDR1 is LGHNT and CDR2 is FRNRAP. Trimming cost V 1 base and J 1 base; bases outside gene matches: 4. This CDR3 is 16 amino acids long. CDR3 loop: CASGLGDRVFQETQYF. The CDR3 nucleotides read TGTGCTAGTGGTTTGGGGGACAGGGTTTTCCAAGAGACCCAGTACTTC.

This chain joins TRBV2 and TRBJ2-7; 9 bases line up with TRBD1. Losses at the gene ends were 5 bases for V and 2 bases for J; bases not matched to a gene: 7. Germline CDR1 reads SNHLY; CDR2 reads FYNNEI. The CDR3 sequence is 15 residues long. The CDR3, as DNA: TGTGCCAGCAGTCCTTCCGGGACAGGGCCCTACGAGCAGTACTTC. It specifies CASSPSGTGPYEQYF.

This clone was seen a single time. The rearrangement joins TRBV6-1 to TRBJ1-5; D possibly corresponds to TRBD1 (6 bases). The CDR3 is 15 amino acids. Germline values: CDR1 MNHNS, CDR2 SASEGT. V was shortened by 3 bases and J by 6 bases, with 15 bases between the two germline ends. The DNA of the CDR3 is TGTGCCAGCAGTGACGGGCAGGGGTGGGGTCAGCCCCAGCATTTT. Translated: CASSDGQGWGQPQHF.

The chain recombines TRBV7-9 with TRBJ1-1; D gene unclear. V lost 5 bases to trimming and J lost 0 bases, with 13 bases between them. CDR1 SEHNR and CDR2 FQNEAQ come from the germline V gene (reference sequence). The CDR3 extends over 15 amino acids. The CDR3 sequence is CASSQDGRMNTEAFF. Here the CDR3 DNA reads TGTGCCAGCAGCCAGGACGGACGAATGAACACTGAAGCTTTCTTT.

The chain links TRBV5-1 to TRBJ2-7; D unclear. The CDR3 loop spans 12 amino acids. Germline CDR1 SGHRS, CDR2 YFSETQ. The V gene lost 2 bases and the J gene lost 5 bases, with 8 bases spanning the gap. The CDR3 loop reads CASSLAGNEQYF. The DNA for the CDR3 is TGCGCCAGCAGCTTAGCAGGTAACGAGCAGTACTTC.

The chain couples TRBV10-2 to TRBJ2-5; 10 nucleotides line up with TRBD2. Gene TRBJ2-7 matches the end of the DNA better, so the J call may be wrong. This CDR3 comprises 14 residues. Germline V gene sequence: CDR1 WSHSY, CDR2 SAAADI. The CDR3 here is CASGWTSGSYEQYF. The CDR3 nucleotides read TGCGCCAGCGGGTGGACTAGCGGATCCTACGAGCAGTACTTC.

This chain uses TRBV10-3 with TRBJ2-7; TRBD2 aligns across 12 bases. The CDR3 is made up of 17 amino acids. CDR1 is ENHRY, CDR2 SYGVKD, per germline. The junction had 6 bases not matched to a gene; V was cut back by 0 bases and J by 3 bases. CDR3 sequence (DNA): TGTGCCATCAGTGAGTCGGCACTAGCGGGAGGACACTACGAGCAGTACTTC. It codes for CAISESALAGGHYEQYF.

With respect to this clone: The sample has other DNA sequences that encode this CDR3 too. The chain employs TRBV9 and TRBJ2-7, with a tentative D call TRBD2 (6 bases). There are 14 residues in the CDR3. Germline CDR1 reads SGDLS; CDR2 reads YYNGEE. V lost 3 bases and J 2 bases, leaving 12 bases between the germline ends. CDR3 sequence: CASSEGLGAYEQYF. For the CDR3, the DNA is TGTGCCAGCAGCGAGGGACTGGGGGCCTACGAGCAGTACTTC.

This rearrangement joins TRBV28 to TRBJ2-7; the D call may be TRBD1 or TRBD2 (5 bases each). V lost 5 bases to trimming and J lost 2 bases, with 19 bases between them. This CDR3 contains 16 residues. CDR1 and CDR2 from the germline V gene are MDHEN and SYDVKM. DNA for the CDR3: TGTGCCAGCAGTGGGGGTGGCAGGACGATTACCTACGAGCAGTACTTC. This sequence encodes CASSGGGRTITYEQYF.